Following are 30 T cell receptor beta chains from one sample sequenced in a study of T cell repertoires in cytomegalovirus infection. TCRdb fed the reads into MiXCR, producing one record per CDR3 protein. The sample carries 360,000 or so distinct CDR3 sequences, about 32% recorded once. No antigen has been identified for these receptors. Sequencing used cultured PBMCs, obtained from culture after CMV antigen stimulation. These receptors were taken from a human donor in good health (CMV status not recorded). Some clones in this sample may be carry-over from other donors' samples.

The chain is built from TRBV28 and TRBJ2-5, with D perhaps matching TRBD1 (6 bases). The CDR3 contains 14 residues. CDR1 and CDR2 (germline): MDHEN, SYDVKM. The V gene lost 5 bases and the J gene lost 4 bases, with 14 bases spanning the gap. CDR3 residues: CASSQEQGAETQYF. The CDR3 bases are TGTGCCAGCAGTCAAGAACAGGGAGCAGAGACCCAGTACTTC.

The chain uses TRBV7-9 and TRBJ2-7; 9 positions match TRBD1. V trimming: 1 base; J trimming: 3 bases; junction bases outside the gene matches: 4. The CDR3 has 15 residues. Per germline, CDR1 SEHNR and CDR2 FQNEAQ (reference sequence). The CDR3 reads CASSLGTGVFYEQYV. The CDR3 DNA follows: TGTGCCAGCAGCTTAGGGACAGGGGTTTTCTACGAGCAGTACGTC.

In this sample, this clonotype turned up many times. This rearrangement joins TRBV12-5 to TRBJ2-1; 7 bases match TRBD2. The germline V gene encodes CDR1 LGHNT and CDR2 FRNRAP. With 0 bases clipped from V and 8 bases from J, the junction kept 10 bases outside the gene matches. The CDR3 is 16 amino acids. CDR3 bases: TGTGCTAGTGGTTTGGTACTTGGCGGGAGTACCCATGAGCAGTTCTTC. Protein sequence: CASGLVLGGSTHEQFF.

The V and J genes are TRBV20-1 and TRBJ2-3; no reliable D call. The germline V and J ends were trimmed by 0 bases and 4 bases, with 14 bases remaining between them. The germline V gene has CDR1 DFQATT and CDR2 SNEGSKA (reference sequence). The CDR3 totals 15 residues. CDR3 region: CSARDPRVAPDTQYF. The CDR3 DNA follows: TGCAGTGCTAGAGATCCCCGGGTGGCCCCAGATACGCAGTATTTT.

In this sample, this clonotype turned up a few times. A much larger clone sits a single nucleotide away, making a read error possible. The V and J genes are TRBV7-9 and TRBJ1-1; D is perhaps TRBD1 (5 bases). Germline-derived CDR1 and CDR2 are SEHNR and FQNEAQ (reference sequence). This CDR3 has 14 amino acids. Trimming took 1 base from V and 1 from J, leaving 7 bases between them. The CDR3 coding sequence is TGTGCCAGCAGCTTAGAAGGGGCGAACACTGAAGCTTTCTTT. This gives the protein CASSLEGANTEAFF.

CDR3 region: CASSLLSGGDTQYF. In nucleotides, the CDR3 is TGTGCCAGCAGCCTCTTGAGCGGGGGAGATACGCAGTATTTT. The rearrangement uses TRBV7-2 and TRBJ2-3; TRBD2 aligns across 8 bases. This CDR3 region has 14 residues. The ends lost 5 bases at V and 5 bases at J; junction bases unmatched: 6. Germline values: CDR1 SGHTA, CDR2 FQGNSA.

The rearrangement links TRBV5-4 to TRBJ2-1; 10 bases align to TRBD2. The junction had 6 bases not matched to a gene; V was cut back by 3 bases and J by 15 bases. The CDR3 consists of 12 residues. CDR1 and CDR2 (germline): SGHNT, YYREEE (reference sequence). CDR3 residues: CASSSGLAERFF. The DNA for the CDR3 is TGTGCCAGCAGCTCTGGACTAGCGGAAAGGTTCTTC.

The sample holds a few counts of this clonotype. The rearrangement joins TRBV9 to TRBJ2-5, with TRBD2 identical over 8 bases. The germline CDR1 and CDR2 sequences are SGDLS and YYNGEE. V trimming: 3 bases; J trimming: 5 bases; junction bases outside the gene matches: 9. The CDR3 has 15 amino acids. The chain's CDR3 is CASSASGTRGETQYF. CDR3 coding DNA: TGTGCCAGCAGCGCGTCGGGGACTAGGGGGGAGACCCAGTACTTC.

The chain couples TRBV7-9 to TRBJ2-4; TRBD2 agrees at 10 bases. The CDR3 contains 15 residues. The J segment lost 10 bases and the V segment lost 2 bases, leaving 8 bases of the junction unmatched. Germline CDR1 and CDR2: SEHNR and FQNEAQ (reference sequence). CDR3 amino acids: CASSLWTSGVWIQYF. CDR3 in DNA: TGTGCCAGCAGCTTATGGACTAGCGGAGTATGGATTCAGTACTTC.

The rearrangement links TRBV12-3 or TRBV12-4 to TRBJ1-2, with 12 bases lining up with TRBD1. The CDR3 sequence is 14 residues long. The V gene end was trimmed by 6 bases and the J gene end by 5 bases; junction bases not matched to a gene: 4. CDR3 region: CASRRDRGLYGYTF. The CDR3 region has the DNA TGTGCCAGCAGGCGGGACAGGGGGCTTTATGGCTACACCTTC.

In the case of this clonotype: Possible read error: a much larger clone is one base away. This chain links TRBV7-2 with TRBJ2-3; TRBD2 aligns across 10 bases. The CDR3 length is 17 residues. Germline values: CDR1 SGHTA, CDR2 FQGNSA. With V trimmed by 3 bases and J by 2 bases, 8 bases remained unmatched. This CDR3 reads CASSFGLAEELTDTQYF. The CDR3 DNA reads as TGTGCCAGCAGCTTCGGACTAGCGGAAGAACTCACAGATACGCAGTATTTT.

A few counts support this clonotype. The chain is built from TRBV5-4 and TRBJ1-2, with D possibly TRBD1 on 5 matching bases. V dropped 4 bases and J dropped 9 bases, with 22 bases sitting between them. The CDR3 runs 15 residues. Germline lookup yields CDR1 SGHNT and CDR2 YYREEE (reference sequence). CDR3 amino acids: CASSTEAGTGRRYTF. The CDR3 region has the DNA TGTGCCAGCAGCACAGAGGCCGGGACGGGAAGGCGCTACACCTTC.

This rearrangement joins TRBV19 to TRBJ2-2; 13 positions match TRBD2. Germline V gene lookup returns CDR1 LNHDA and CDR2 SQIVND (reference sequence). The CDR3 consists of 18 residues. The V and J ends lost 6 bases and 5 bases, in that order; junction bases with no gene match: 12. The CDR3 sequence is CASSLLGLAGARTGELFF. For the CDR3, the DNA is TGTGCCAGTAGCCTCCTTGGACTAGCGGGAGCAAGAACCGGGGAGCTGTTTTTT.

This clonotype has more than one count but fewer than ten. The genes are TRBV19 and TRBJ2-1; tentative D call: TRBD1 (6 bases). Germline CDR1 is LNHDA and CDR2 is SQIVND (reference sequence). V gave up 4 bases and J gave up 2 bases, with 12 bases separating them. The length of the CDR3 is 15 residues. DNA for the CDR3: TGTGCCAGTAGTACCTACAGGGACCCCTACAATGAGCAGTTCTTC. This codes for CASSTYRDPYNEQFF.

The gene calls are TRBV6-6 and TRBJ2-7; tentative D call: TRBD2 (5 bases). Germline assignment: CDR1 MNHNY and CDR2 SVGAGI (reference sequence). Between the trimmed V and J ends, which lost 7 bases and 4 bases, there was a span of 11 bases. CDR3 length: 12 residues. The CDR3 DNA reads as TGTGCCAGCACCAATAGCGCATACGAGCAGTACTTC. Translated, it gives CASTNSAYEQYF.

This chain uses TRBV6-1 with TRBJ2-5; D remains ambiguous. Trimming left V 8 bases short and J 1 base short, with 17 bases between. The CDR3 runs 15 residues. From germline, CDR1 is MNHNS and CDR2 SASEGT. The CDR3: CASFPSWGSQETQYF. The CDR3 DNA sequence: TGTGCCAGCTTCCCATCCTGGGGATCCCAAGAGACCCAGTACTTC.

This clonotype was counted ten times or more. This chain links TRBV7-2 with TRBJ2-3; D might be TRBD1 (6 bases). This CDR3 has 14 residues. CDR1 is SGHTA, CDR2 FQGNSA, per germline. Trimming removed 2 bases from V and 3 bases from J, with 9 bases in between. CDR3 protein: CASSLQGWTDTQYF. CDR3 bases: TGTGCCAGCAGCTTACAGGGGTGGACAGATACGCAGTATTTT.

This clonotype was seen only a few times. The chain couples TRBV7-2 to TRBJ2-5, with D tentatively TRBD1 (7 bases). Trimming took off 3 bases at V and 3 bases at J, with 11 bases between the two ends. CDR1 is SGHTA, CDR2 FQGNSA, per germline. This CDR3 is built from 14 residues. The CDR3 reads CASSLRDSKETQYF. The CDR3 DNA is TGTGCCAGCAGCTTGCGGGACAGCAAAGAGACCCAGTACTTC.

This chain joins TRBV6-2 or TRBV6-3 and TRBJ2-5; D is perhaps TRBD2 (5 bases). CDR3 length: 13 residues. V lost 7 bases and J 4 bases, leaving 13 bases between the germline ends. CDR1 is MNHEY and CDR2 is SVGEGT in the germline V gene. The CDR3 nucleotides are TGTGCCAGCACTACTAGGCGTCCAGAGACCCAGTACTTC. Its translation is CASTTRRPETQYF.

Note on this clonotype: A read error is possible here, since a much larger clone lies one base away. The J gene is TRBJ2-1, the V gene TRBV7-6, with TRBD2 matching over 8 bases. CDR1 is SGHVS and CDR2 is FNYEAQ in the germline V gene. The V gene end was trimmed by 2 bases and the J gene end by 7 bases; junction bases not matched to a gene: 16. CDR3 length: 18 amino acids. Written as DNA, the CDR3 is TGTGCCAGCAGCTTAAGTCTACTCTCGGGACTAGTAGGGAATGAGCAGTTCTTC. It yields the protein CASSLSLLSGLVGNEQFF.

This clonotype was seen ten or more times. V gene TRBV19 combines with J gene TRBJ2-1; D uncertain. The CDR3 spans 11 residues. Trimming shortened V by 3 bases and J by 4 bases, and 1 base separated the two germline ends. Germline loops: CDR1 LNHDA, CDR2 SQIVND (reference sequence). CDR3 in DNA: TGTGCCAGTAGTATTTACAATGAGCAGTTCTTC. This gives the protein CASSIYNEQFF. Drawing the rest from reference TRBV19 and TRBJ2-1, the complete variable domain is DGGITQSPKYLFRKEGQNVTLSCEQNLNHDAMYWYRQDPGQGLRLIYYSQIVNDFQKGDIAEGYSVSREKKESFPLTVTSAQKNPTAFYLCASSIYNEQFFGPGTRLTVL.

The V gene is TRBV19, the J gene TRBJ2-1, with a possible D match to TRBD2 (6 bases). The CDR3 contains 13 residues. V lost 5 bases to trimming and J lost 7 bases, with 12 bases between them. Germline V gene data show CDR1 as LNHDA and CDR2 as SQIVND (reference sequence). CDR3 loop: CASSVPSGNEQFF. The CDR3 DNA is TGTGCCAGTAGTGTCCCCAGCGGGAATGAGCAGTTCTTC.

In this sample, this clonotype turned up many times. The chain has TRBV7-6 and TRBJ2-2, with D possibly matching TRBD2 (5 bases). Per the germline V gene, CDR1 is SGHVS and CDR2 is FNYEAQ. Trimming removed 3 bases from V and 6 bases from J, with 8 bases in between. This CDR3 spans 13 amino acids. CDR3 coding DNA: TGTGCCAGCAGCTTCGGGGTACCCGGGGAGCTGTTTTTT. This sequence encodes CASSFGVPGELFF.

This clonotype was picked up a small number of times. The chain has TRBV7-6 and TRBJ2-1, with 13 bases aligning to TRBD2. Germline CDR1 SGHVS, CDR2 FNYEAQ. V shed 5 bases, J shed 3 bases, and the junction held 7 bases outside the gene matches. This CDR3 has 17 residues. The CDR3 sequence: CASSETSGRVGYNEQFF. CDR3 nucleotides: TGTGCCAGCAGCGAAACTAGCGGGAGGGTCGGCTACAATGAGCAGTTCTTC.

The J gene is TRBJ2-1, the V gene TRBV12-3 or TRBV12-4; D not resolved. V lost 5 bases and J lost 16, with 27 bases in between. This CDR3 region has 15 residues. The CDR3 DNA is TGTGCCAGCAGTCCTCCCTCCGGCGGTCCGGTGAAATGTTTCTTC. This codes for CASSPPSGGPVKCFF.

The V and J genes are TRBV6-2 or TRBV6-3 and TRBJ1-5; D perhaps matches TRBD1 (6 bases). The CDR3 is 15 amino acids. V gave up 2 bases and J gave up 3 bases, with 11 bases separating them. CDR1 and CDR2 from the germline V gene are MNHEY and SVGEGT. DNA for the CDR3: TGTGCCAGCAGTTACCATACAGGGAACAATCAGCCCCAGCATTTT. Amino acids: CASSYHTGNNQPQHF.

This chain uses TRBV6-6 with TRBJ2-2, with D possibly TRBD2 on 6 matching bases. Germline values: CDR1 MNHNY, CDR2 SVGAGI (reference sequence). The CDR3 has 20 residues. The V end was cut by 2 bases, the J end by 4 bases, with 26 bases between. CDR3 sequence: CASSYTAFRGIIVSTGELFF. The CDR3 region has the DNA TGTGCCAGCAGTTACACGGCTTTTCGGGGGATAATTGTGAGCACCGGGGAGCTGTTTTTT.

This clonotype was found a few times. In DNA form, the CDR3 reads TGTGCCAGCAGCCAATGGGGAACCGGTGAGCAGTTCTTC. Translating gives CASSQWGTGEQFF. J is TRBJ2-1 and V is TRBV14, with unresolved D. Germline V CDR1 and CDR2: SGHDN, FVKESK. The V end was cut by 2 bases, the J end by 9 bases, with 11 bases between. The CDR3 spans 13 residues.

In this sample, this clonotype turned up many times. The genes are TRBV11-2 and TRBJ2-2, with D hard to call. The V gene's germline CDR1 is SGHAT and CDR2 FQNNGV. The CDR3 length is 12 residues. V gave up 2 bases and J gave up 6 bases, with 4 bases separating them. CDR3 loop: CASSLPSGELFF. CDR3 DNA: TGTGCCAGCAGCTTACCGTCCGGGGAGCTGTTTTTT.

V usage is TRBV20-1 and J usage is TRBJ2-3; 7 nucleotides align to TRBD2. The CDR3 length is 12 residues. Germline assignment: CDR1 DFQATT and CDR2 SNEGSKA (reference sequence). V lost 6 bases to trimming and J lost 3 bases; unmatched junction nucleotides: 3. In nucleotides, the CDR3 is TGCAGTGCACCGGGACTAACAGATACGCAGTATTTT. Its translation is CSAPGLTDTQYF.